The following is a TCR beta chain sequence with its context. Its antigen is currently not known. No much larger clone is present one base from it, and per-base qualities are unavailable. These data come from a study of PD-1 blockade in classical Hodgkin lymphoma (dated by TCRdb to 2020 to 2021). General notes on the study: Nivolumab dosing was 3 mg/kg intravenously every 2 weeks, continuing until either disease progression or unacceptable toxicity. The study used TCR beta sequencing and CyTOF to define a peripheral blood immune signature of response to PD-1 blockade in classical Hodgkin lymphoma. Paper-wide results and their limitations: CD4+ but not CD8+ TCR diversity rose significantly by C4D1 (p=0.0027 vs p=0.16), most apparent in complete responders (p=0.02). Baseline TCR diversity was reported to be lower in newly diagnosed patients than in healthy donors, and even lower in relapsed/refractory patients. Lower diversity was observed in patients in whom nivolumab was started less than 1 year after ASCT, and these patients were excluded from later analyses so that confounding by immune reconstitution would be avoided. Among trial patients, those achieving complete response had baseline diversity similar to that of newly diagnosed patients, while diversity was significantly lower in partial responders and progressors. The study covered only a single clinical trial cohort, and the causes of the repertoire differences, possibly disease activity or prior therapy, were still not defined.

Genomic DNA was extracted with the Qiagen DNeasy kit from unsorted PBMCs and from negatively selected CD4+ and CD8+ fractions. TCR beta CDR3 regions were subjected to amplification by immunoSEQ multiplex PCR with primers that anneal to V and J segments. A synthetic immune receptor repertoire was used to minimize amplification bias, and any residual bias was removed computationally once sequencing was done. As for the original processing: Repertoire diversity was quantified as the Shannon entropy index using custom Python scripts. The unsorted, CD4+ and CD8+ repertoires were each analyzed separately, with the exception of combined analyses, where CD4+ and CD8+ sequences were merged in silico. A clone counted as expanded when the clone's frequency after treatment rose at least 2-fold relative to C1D1, and clones undetected at baseline were given a pseudocount of 0.5. Clones with 0 or 1 copy at C1D1 were defined as singleton clones, while clones with 2 or more copies were defined as non-singleton clones. Clones expanded in unsorted samples were annotated as CD4+, CD8+ or unknown by matching protein sequences in sorted samples from the same patient. Wilcoxon tests on paired samples were used to test changes in diversity from C1D1 to C4D1. The source is immuneACCESS, and TCRdb retained only in-frame sequences with V and J called. Part of the clones is not carried over; for the studies checked, unresolved V genes explain less than half of this, and the remainder is unexplained. V and J calls and clone size follow that table, whereas D and trimming were derived from the DNA. For this sample the table gives about 41,000 clones, of which around two thirds were detected only once. The ten most abundant clones make up under 3% of the sample.

Sample time point, as interpreted from the label and publication: cycle 4 day 1 (C4D1), after more than five weeks of nivolumab. Every trial patient had relapsed after autologous stem cell transplantation, and cohorts A, B and C differed in prior brentuximab vedotin exposure. The trial cohort was composed of some 57 patients with relapsed/refractory classical Hodgkin lymphoma, for whom complete response, partial response or progressive disease was recorded as best overall response. Trial patients were treated with single-agent nivolumab in the multi-cohort phase II CheckMate 205 trial. An independent review committee assessed best overall response using the 2007 International Working Group response criteria. Trial PBMCs were collected immediately before nivolumab initiation (C1D1) and during therapy at cycle 2 day 1 and cycle 4 day 1. Peripheral blood was collected in 8 mL Vacutainer Cell Preparation Tubes, from which PBMCs were isolated by centrifugation and then cryopreserved.

The germline V gene gives CDR1 as MNHNS and CDR2 as SASEGT. The V end gives up 1 base and the J end 2 bases, leaving 10 bases in the junction not matched to a gene. Including the terminal cysteine and phenylalanine, the CDR3 comprises 18 residues. Only the CDR3 portion is preserved as DNA: 54 bases, with reading frame beginning at the first base. Source: peripheral blood mononuclear cells (PBMCs), taken before the fourth cycle of nivolumab. The receptor comes from a human donor with classical Hodgkin lymphoma. The chain employs TRBV6-1 and TRBJ2-3, with 9 bases in between that match TRBD2. The CDR3 protein is CASSEEVLGLAPTDTQYF. The sequence in DNA is TGTGCCAGCAGTGAAGAGGTCCTGGGACTAGCTCCCACAGATACGCAGTATTTT.